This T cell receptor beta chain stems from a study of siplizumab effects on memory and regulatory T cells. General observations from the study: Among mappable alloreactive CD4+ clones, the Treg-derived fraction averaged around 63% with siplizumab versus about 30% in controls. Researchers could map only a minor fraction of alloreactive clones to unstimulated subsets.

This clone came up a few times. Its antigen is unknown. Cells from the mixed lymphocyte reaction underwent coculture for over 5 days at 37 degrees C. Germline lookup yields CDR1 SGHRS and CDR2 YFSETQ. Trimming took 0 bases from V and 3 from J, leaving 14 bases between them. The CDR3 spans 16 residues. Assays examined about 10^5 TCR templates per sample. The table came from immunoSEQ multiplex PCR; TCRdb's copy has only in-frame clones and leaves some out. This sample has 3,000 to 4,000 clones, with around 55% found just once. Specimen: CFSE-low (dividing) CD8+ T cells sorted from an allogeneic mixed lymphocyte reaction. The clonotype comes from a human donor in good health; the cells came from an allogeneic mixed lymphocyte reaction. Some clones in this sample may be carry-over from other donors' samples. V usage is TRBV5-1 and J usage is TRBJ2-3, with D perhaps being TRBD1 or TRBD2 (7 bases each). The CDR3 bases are TGCGCCAGCAGCTTGGTCCTCCAGGGGGGGACAGATACGCAGTATTTT. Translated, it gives CASSLVLQGGTDTQYF.